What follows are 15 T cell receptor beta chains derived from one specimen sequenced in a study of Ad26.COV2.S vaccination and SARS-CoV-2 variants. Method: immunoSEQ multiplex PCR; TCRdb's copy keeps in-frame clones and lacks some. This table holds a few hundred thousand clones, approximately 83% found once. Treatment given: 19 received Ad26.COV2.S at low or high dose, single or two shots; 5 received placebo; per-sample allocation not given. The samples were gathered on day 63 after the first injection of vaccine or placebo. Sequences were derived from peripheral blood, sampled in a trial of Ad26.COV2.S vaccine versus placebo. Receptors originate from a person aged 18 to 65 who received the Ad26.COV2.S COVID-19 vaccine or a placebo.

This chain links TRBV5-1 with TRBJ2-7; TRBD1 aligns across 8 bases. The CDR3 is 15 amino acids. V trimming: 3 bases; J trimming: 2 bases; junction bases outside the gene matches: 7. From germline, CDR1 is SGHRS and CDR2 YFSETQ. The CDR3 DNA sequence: TGCGCCAGCAGCTGGGGACAGGTAGGAACCTACGAGCAGTACTTC. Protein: CASSWGQVGTYEQYF.

In DNA form, the CDR3 reads TGTGCCACCTACGGAGAGCGAATTCAGCTGGGCTACACCTTC. Its protein is CATYGERIQLGYTF. V gene TRBV9 combines with J gene TRBJ1-2, with D uncertain. Trimming pared 9 bases from V and 8 bases from J, leaving 23 bases between. The CDR3 has 14 amino acids. The germline V gene encodes CDR1 SGDLS and CDR2 YYNGEE.

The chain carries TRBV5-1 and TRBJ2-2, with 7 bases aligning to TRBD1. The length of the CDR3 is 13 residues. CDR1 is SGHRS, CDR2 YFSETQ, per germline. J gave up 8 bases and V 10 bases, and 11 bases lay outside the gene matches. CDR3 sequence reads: CAGRQGNSGELFF. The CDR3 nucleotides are TGCGCCGGGAGACAGGGAAATAGTGGGGAGCTGTTTTTT.

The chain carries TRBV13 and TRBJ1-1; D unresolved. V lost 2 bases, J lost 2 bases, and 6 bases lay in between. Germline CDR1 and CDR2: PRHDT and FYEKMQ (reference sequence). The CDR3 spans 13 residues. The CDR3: CASSLLTNTEAFF. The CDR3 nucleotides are TGTGCCAGCAGCTTACTAACCAACACTGAAGCTTTCTTT.

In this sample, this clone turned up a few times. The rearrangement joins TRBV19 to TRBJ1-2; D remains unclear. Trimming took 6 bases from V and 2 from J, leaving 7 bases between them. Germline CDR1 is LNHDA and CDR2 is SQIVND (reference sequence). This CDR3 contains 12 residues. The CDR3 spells CASSARNYGYTF. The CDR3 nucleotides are TGTGCCAGTAGCGCCCGAAACTATGGCTACACCTTC.

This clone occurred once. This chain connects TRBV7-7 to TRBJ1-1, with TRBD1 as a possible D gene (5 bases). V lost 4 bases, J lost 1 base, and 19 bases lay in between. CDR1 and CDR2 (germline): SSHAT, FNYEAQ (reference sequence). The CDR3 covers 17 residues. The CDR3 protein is CASSSNPRVGENTEAFF. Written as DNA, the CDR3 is TGTGCCAGCAGCTCGAATCCCAGGGTAGGGGAGAACACTGAAGCTTTCTTT.

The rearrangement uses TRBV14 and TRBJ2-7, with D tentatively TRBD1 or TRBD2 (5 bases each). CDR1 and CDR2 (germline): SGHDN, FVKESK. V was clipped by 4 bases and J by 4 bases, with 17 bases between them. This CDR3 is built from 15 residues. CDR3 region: CASSPSVVGAYEQYF. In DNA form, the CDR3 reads TGTGCCAGCAGCCCGAGCGTAGTCGGGGCTTACGAGCAGTACTTC.

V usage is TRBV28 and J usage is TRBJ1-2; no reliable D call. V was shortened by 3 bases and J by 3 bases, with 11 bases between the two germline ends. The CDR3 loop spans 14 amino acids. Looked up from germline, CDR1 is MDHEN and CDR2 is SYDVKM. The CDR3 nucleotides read TGTGCCAGCAGTTTCCGAGTGAGAGACTATGGCTACACCTTC. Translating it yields CASSFRVRDYGYTF.

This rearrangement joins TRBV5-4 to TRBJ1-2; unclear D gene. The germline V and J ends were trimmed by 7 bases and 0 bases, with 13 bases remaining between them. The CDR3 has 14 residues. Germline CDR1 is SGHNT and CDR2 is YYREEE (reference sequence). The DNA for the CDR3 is TGTGCCAGCCATGAGCGCTCTACTAACTATGGCTACACCTTC. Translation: CASHERSTNYGYTF.

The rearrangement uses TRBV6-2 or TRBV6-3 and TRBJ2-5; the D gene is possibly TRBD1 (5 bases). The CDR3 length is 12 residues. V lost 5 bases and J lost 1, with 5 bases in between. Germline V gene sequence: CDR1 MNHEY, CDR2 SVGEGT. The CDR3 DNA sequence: TGTGCCAGCAGTGACAGCCAAGAGACCCAGTACTTC. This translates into CASSDSQETQYF.

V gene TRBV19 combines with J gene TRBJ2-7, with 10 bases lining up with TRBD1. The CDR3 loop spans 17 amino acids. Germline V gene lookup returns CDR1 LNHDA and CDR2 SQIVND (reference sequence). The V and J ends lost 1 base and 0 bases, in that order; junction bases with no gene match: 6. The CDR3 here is CASSIGMGQGHSYEQYF. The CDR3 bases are TGTGCCAGTAGTATAGGAATGGGACAGGGGCACTCCTACGAGCAGTACTTC.

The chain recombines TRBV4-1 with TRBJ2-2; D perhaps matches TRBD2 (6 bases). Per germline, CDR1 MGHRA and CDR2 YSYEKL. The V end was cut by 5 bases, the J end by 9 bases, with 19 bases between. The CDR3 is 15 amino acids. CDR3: CASSYPGGADRELFF. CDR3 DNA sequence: TGCGCCAGCAGCTACCCCGGGGGAGCGGACCGGGAGCTGTTTTTT.

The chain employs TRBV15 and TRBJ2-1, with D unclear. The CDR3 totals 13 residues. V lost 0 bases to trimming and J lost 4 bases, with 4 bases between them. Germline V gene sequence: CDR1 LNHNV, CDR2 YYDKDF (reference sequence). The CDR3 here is CATSRDRYNEQFF. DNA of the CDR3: TGTGCCACCAGCAGAGACAGATACAATGAGCAGTTCTTC.

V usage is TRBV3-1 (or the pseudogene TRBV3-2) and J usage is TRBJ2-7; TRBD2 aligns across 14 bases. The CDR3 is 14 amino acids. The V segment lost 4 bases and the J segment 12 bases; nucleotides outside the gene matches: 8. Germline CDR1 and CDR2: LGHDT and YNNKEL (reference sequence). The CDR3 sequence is CASSLGTSGRGWYF. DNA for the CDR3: TGTGCCAGCAGCCTCGGGACTAGCGGGAGAGGTTGGTACTTC.

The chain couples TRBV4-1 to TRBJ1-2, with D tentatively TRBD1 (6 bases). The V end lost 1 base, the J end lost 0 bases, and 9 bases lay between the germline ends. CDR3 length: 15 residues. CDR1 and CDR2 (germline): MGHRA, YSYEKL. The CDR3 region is CASSQAAGANYGYTF. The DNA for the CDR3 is TGCGCCAGCAGCCAAGCCGCAGGGGCTAACTATGGCTACACCTTC.